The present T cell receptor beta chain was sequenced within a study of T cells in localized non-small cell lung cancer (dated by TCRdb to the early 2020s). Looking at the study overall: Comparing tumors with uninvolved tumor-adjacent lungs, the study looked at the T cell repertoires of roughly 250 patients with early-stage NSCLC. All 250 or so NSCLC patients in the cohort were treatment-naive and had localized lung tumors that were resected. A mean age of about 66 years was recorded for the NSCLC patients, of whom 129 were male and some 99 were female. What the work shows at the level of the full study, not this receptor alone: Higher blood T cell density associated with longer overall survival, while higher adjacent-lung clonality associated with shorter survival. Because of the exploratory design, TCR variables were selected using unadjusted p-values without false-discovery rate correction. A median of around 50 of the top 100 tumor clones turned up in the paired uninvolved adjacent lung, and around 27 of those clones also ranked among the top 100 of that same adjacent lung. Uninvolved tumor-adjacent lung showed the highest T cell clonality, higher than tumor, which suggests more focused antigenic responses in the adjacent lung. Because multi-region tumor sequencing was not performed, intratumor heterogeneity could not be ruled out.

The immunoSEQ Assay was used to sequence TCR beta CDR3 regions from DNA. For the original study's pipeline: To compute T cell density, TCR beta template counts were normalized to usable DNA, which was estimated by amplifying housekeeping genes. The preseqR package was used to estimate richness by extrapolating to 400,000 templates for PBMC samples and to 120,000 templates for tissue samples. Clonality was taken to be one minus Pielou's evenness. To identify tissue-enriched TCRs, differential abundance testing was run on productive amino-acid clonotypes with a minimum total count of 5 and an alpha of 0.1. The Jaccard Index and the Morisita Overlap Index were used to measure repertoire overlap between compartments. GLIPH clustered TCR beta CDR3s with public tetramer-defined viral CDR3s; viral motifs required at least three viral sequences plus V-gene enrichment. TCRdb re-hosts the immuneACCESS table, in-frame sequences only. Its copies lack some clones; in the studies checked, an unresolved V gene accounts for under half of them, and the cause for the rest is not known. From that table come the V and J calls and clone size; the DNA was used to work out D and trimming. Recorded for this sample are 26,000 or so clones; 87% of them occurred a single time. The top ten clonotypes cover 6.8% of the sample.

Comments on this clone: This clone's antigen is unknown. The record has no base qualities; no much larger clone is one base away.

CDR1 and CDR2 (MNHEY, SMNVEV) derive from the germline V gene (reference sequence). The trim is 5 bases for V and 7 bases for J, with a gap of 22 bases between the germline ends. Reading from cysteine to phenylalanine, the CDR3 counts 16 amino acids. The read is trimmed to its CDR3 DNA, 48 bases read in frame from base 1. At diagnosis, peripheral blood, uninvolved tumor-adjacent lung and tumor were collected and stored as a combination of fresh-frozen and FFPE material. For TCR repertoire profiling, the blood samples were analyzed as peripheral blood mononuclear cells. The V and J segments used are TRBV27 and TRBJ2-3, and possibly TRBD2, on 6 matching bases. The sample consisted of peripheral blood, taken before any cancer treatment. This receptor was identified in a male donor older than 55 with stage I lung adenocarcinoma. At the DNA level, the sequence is TGTGCCAGCAGTACCCCCAGACTAGAGGCAGAGAATACGCAGTATTTT. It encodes CASSTPRLEAENTQYF.